The rows below give T cell receptor beta chains drawn from one sample of a study of PD-1 blockade in classical Hodgkin lymphoma. Assay used: immunoSEQ multiplex PCR; TCRdb lists only in-frame clones, some missing. The sample has around 45,000 clones, approximately 78% seen once. Sequenced material: peripheral blood mononuclear cells (PBMCs), taken before the fourth cycle of nivolumab. Every receptor here comes from a human donor with classical Hodgkin lymphoma. CDR3s include the opening cysteine and the closing phenylalanine or tryptophan. The order of the fields is V gene, D gene, clone size, J gene, CDR3 protein, CDR3 DNA. The D gene is left open where the match is weak. Size tells how often a clone was seen (once, few, many) or the class of an expanded clone, and some rows leave it out.

v_call: TRBV5-1
d_call: TRBD1
clone_size: NA
j_call: TRBJ2-7
cdr3_aa: CASSLVTGQNYEQYF
cdr3_nt: TGCGCCAGCAGCTTGGTTACGGGACAGAACTACGAGCAGTACTTC

v_call: TRBV4-1
d_call: TRBD1
clone_size: NA
j_call: TRBJ2-1
cdr3_aa: CASSPQGNWANEQFF
cdr3_nt: TGCGCCAGCAGCCCACAGGGGAATTGGGCCAATGAGCAGTTCTTC

v_call: TRBV6-5
d_call: TRBD2
clone_size: NA
j_call: TRBJ2-3
cdr3_aa: CASQSGGTDTQYF
cdr3_nt: TGTGCCAGCCAGAGCGGGGGCACAGATACGCAGTATTTT

v_call: TRBV19
d_call: TRBD1
clone_size: NA
j_call: TRBJ1-5
cdr3_aa: CASSGTGGNQPQHF
cdr3_nt: TGTGCCAGTAGTGGGACAGGGGGCAATCAGCCCCAGCATTTT

v_call: TRBV19
d_call: NA
clone_size: NA
j_call: TRBJ2-7
cdr3_aa: CASSIEDRSSYEQYF
cdr3_nt: TGTGCCAGTAGTATAGAAGACAGAAGCTCCTACGAGCAGTACTTC

v_call: TRBV14
d_call: NA
clone_size: medium-sized
j_call: TRBJ1-3
cdr3_aa: CASSPRAGRLGSIYF
cdr3_nt: TGTGCCAGCAGCCCCAGAGCAGGTCGATTGGGGTCCATATATTTT

v_call: TRBV5-1
d_call: TRBD1
clone_size: once
j_call: TRBJ1-5
cdr3_aa: CASSLRQGEQPQHF
cdr3_nt: TGCGCCAGCAGCCTAAGACAGGGTGAGCAGCCCCAGCATTTT

v_call: TRBV11-3
d_call: TRBD2
clone_size: NA
j_call: TRBJ2-3
cdr3_aa: CASSHGTSGSTDTQYF
cdr3_nt: TGTGCCAGCAGCCACGGGACTAGCGGCAGCACAGATACGCAGTATTTT

v_call: TRBV6-5
d_call: NA
clone_size: once
j_call: TRBJ2-1
cdr3_aa: CASSRTLVTYNEQFF
cdr3_nt: TGTGCCAGCAGCCGGACTCTTGTTACCTACAATGAGCAGTTCTTC

v_call: TRBV11-2
d_call: TRBD1
clone_size: NA
j_call: TRBJ1-2
cdr3_aa: CASSLDLQGTYYGYTF
cdr3_nt: TGTGCCAGCAGCTTAGATCTACAGGGGACTTACTATGGCTACACCTTC

v_call: TRBV2
d_call: NA
clone_size: few
j_call: TRBJ1-5
cdr3_aa: CASSDMVLDQPQHF
cdr3_nt: TGTGCCAGCAGTGATATGGTACTGGATCAGCCCCAGCATTTT

v_call: TRBV29-1
d_call: NA
clone_size: NA
j_call: TRBJ1-2
cdr3_aa: CSVGGGGYGYTF
cdr3_nt: TGCAGCGTTGGAGGCGGCGGGTATGGCTACACCTTC

v_call: TRBV2
d_call: NA
clone_size: NA
j_call: TRBJ1-2
cdr3_aa: CASSVGTNNGGGYTF
cdr3_nt: TGTGCCAGCAGTGTTGGGACAAATAATGGGGGTGGCTACACCTTC

v_call: TRBV7-9
d_call: NA
clone_size: NA
j_call: TRBJ1-2
cdr3_aa: CASSLEGAGYGYTF
cdr3_nt: TGTGCCAGCAGCTTAGAAGGGGCAGGCTATGGCTACACCTTC

v_call: TRBV30
d_call: NA
clone_size: few
j_call: TRBJ1-5
cdr3_aa: CAWSGKTNNQPQHF
cdr3_nt: TGTGCCTGGAGTGGGAAAACAAACAATCAGCCCCAGCATTTT

v_call: TRBV4-1
d_call: NA
clone_size: NA
j_call: TRBJ2-1
cdr3_aa: CASSQDVGLSEQFF
cdr3_nt: TGCGCCAGCAGCCAAGATGTGGGCCTATCTGAGCAGTTCTTC

v_call: TRBV2
d_call: NA
clone_size: NA
j_call: TRBJ2-5
cdr3_aa: CASSTRWETQYF
cdr3_nt: TGTGCCAGCAGCACTAGGTGGGAGACCCAGTACTTC

v_call: TRBV11-1
d_call: TRBD2
clone_size: NA
j_call: TRBJ2-5
cdr3_aa: CASSLGGGHQETQYF
cdr3_nt: TGTGCCAGCAGCCTCGGGGGGGGACATCAAGAGACCCAGTACTTC